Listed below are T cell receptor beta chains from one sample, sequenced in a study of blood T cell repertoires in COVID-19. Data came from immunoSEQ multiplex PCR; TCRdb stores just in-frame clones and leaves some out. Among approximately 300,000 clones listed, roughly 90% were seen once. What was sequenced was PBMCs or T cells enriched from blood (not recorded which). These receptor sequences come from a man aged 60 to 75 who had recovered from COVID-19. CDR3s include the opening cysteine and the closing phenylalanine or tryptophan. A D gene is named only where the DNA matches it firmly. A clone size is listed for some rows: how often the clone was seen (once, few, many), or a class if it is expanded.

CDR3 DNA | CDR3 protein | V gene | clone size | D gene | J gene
TGCGCCAGCAGCCAGCTCTCCGGGACTATAGCCTACAATGAGCAGTTCTTC | CASSQLSGTIAYNEQFF | TRBV4-3 | NA | TRBD2 | TRBJ2-1
TGTGCCAGCAGCACACCGGGACTACCGTACAATGAGCAGTTCTTC | CASSTPGLPYNEQFF | TRBV7-2 | NA | TRBD2 | TRBJ2-1
TGTGCCTGGAGAGTCCCGGGTACCGGGGAGCTGTTTTTT | CAWRVPGTGELFF | TRBV30 | NA | NA | TRBJ2-2
TGTGCCAGCGGACTCGGATTGGAGCAGTACTTC | CASGLGLEQYF | TRBV7-9 | NA | NA | TRBJ2-7
TGTGCCAGCAGCCGAGACAGGGTGAACTATGGCTACACCTTC | CASSRDRVNYGYTF | TRBV5-4 | NA | TRBD1 | TRBJ1-2
TGCGCCAGCAGCCAAGCCCCAGGGGCCTACAATGAGCAGTTCTTC | CASSQAPGAYNEQFF | TRBV4-1 | NA | NA | TRBJ2-1
TGTGCCAGCCGCGAGGGTTCCCCCAATTCACCCCTCCACTTT | CASREGSPNSPLHF | TRBV19 | NA | NA | TRBJ1-6
TGTGCCAGCAGCTTGATTGGCCTTCAGAACACTGAAGCTTTCTTT | CASSLIGLQNTEAFF | TRBV5-5 | NA | NA | TRBJ1-1
TGCGCCAGCAGCTCGGCGGCCTACAATGAGCAGTTCTTC | CASSSAAYNEQFF | TRBV5-1 | NA | NA | TRBJ2-1
TGCGCCAGCAGCCAAGGACAGGCCACTGGCTATGGCTACACCTTC | CASSQGQATGYGYTF | TRBV4-1 | NA | NA | TRBJ1-2
TGCAGCGTTGAAGGGGAGACAGGTGCCATATTACCGAACACTGAAGCTTTCTTT | CSVEGETGAILPNTEAFF | TRBV29-1 | NA | NA | TRBJ1-1
TGCGCCAGCAGTGATTTAGCGGGGGAATTGGATACGCAGTATTTT | CASSDLAGELDTQYF | TRBV10-1 | NA | TRBD2 | TRBJ2-3
TGTGCCAGCAGCGAAGGGGGCTTTTTAGAGACCCAGTACTTC | CASSEGGFLETQYF | TRBV7-9 | NA | TRBD1 | TRBJ2-5
TGTGCCAGCAGCCCCAAAGCGGGCTCCTACGAGCAGTACTTC | CASSPKAGSYEQYF | TRBV7-2 | once | NA | TRBJ2-7
TGCGCCAGCAGCTACGACAGAAACACTGAAGCTTTCTTT | CASSYDRNTEAFF | TRBV4-3 | NA | NA | TRBJ1-1
TGTGCCATCATGGTAAGCGGGACAGGGGTCTACGAGCAGTACTTC | CAIMVSGTGVYEQYF | TRBV10-3 | NA | TRBD1 | TRBJ2-7
TGTGCCAGCAGCTCCCAACAGGGGCCCCCCCACGAGCAGTACTTC | CASSSQQGPPHEQYF | TRBV7-3 | NA | TRBD1 | TRBJ2-7
TGTGCCAGCAGTTACTCAGGGGTTAGCACAGATACGCAGTATTTT | CASSYSGVSTDTQYF | TRBV6-2/TRBV6-3 | NA | NA | TRBJ2-3
TGTGCCACCAGCCCTCATGCAGGACTAGCGGCCTCCGATGAGCAGTTCTTC | CATSPHAGLAASDEQFF | TRBV15 | NA | TRBD2 | TRBJ2-1
TGTGCCAGCAGCTTAGAAGGGACTGGCTCCTACAATGAGCAGTTCTTC | CASSLEGTGSYNEQFF | TRBV7-2 | NA | NA | TRBJ2-1
TGTGCCAGCAGGACCTACACTAGCGGGAGATACAATGAGCAGTTCTTC | CASRTYTSGRYNEQFF | TRBV11-2 | NA | TRBD2 | TRBJ2-1
TGTGCCTGGAGTGGATACTCGAGCTCCTACAATGAGCAGTTCTTC | CAWSGYSSSYNEQFF | TRBV30 | NA | NA | TRBJ2-1
TGTGCCAGCAGCCAATCGGCTAGCGGATACAATGAGCAGTTCTTC | CASSQSASGYNEQFF | TRBV7-3 | NA | TRBD2 | TRBJ2-1
TGTGCCAGCAGCTTGGGCAGGGGCGGTAATGAAAAACTGTTTTTT | CASSLGRGGNEKLFF | TRBV5-4 | few | NA | TRBJ1-4
TGCGCCAGCAGCTCAACAGGGGACCTCTTGGGGCAGTACTTC | CASSSTGDLLGQYF | TRBV5-1 | NA | TRBD1 | TRBJ2-7
TGTGCCAGCAGTTACCTGACAGTCGCGAACACCGGGGAGCTGTTTTTT | CASSYLTVANTGELFF | TRBV27 | NA | NA | TRBJ2-2
TGTGCCAGCAGCCCCCGGACTTTCATAGGAAACACCATATATTTT | CASSPRTFIGNTIYF | TRBV11-3 | NA | NA | TRBJ1-3
TGTGCCAGCTCAGAGACAGGGGGCCGGGATTCACCCCTCCACTTT | CASSETGGRDSPLHF | TRBV18 | many | TRBD1 | TRBJ1-6
TGTGCCAGCGCGCAGGGGTGGAATTCACCCCTCCACTTT | CASAQGWNSPLHF | TRBV13 | NA | NA | TRBJ1-6
TGTGCCAGCACTGGCAGGGGATCCTACGAGCAGTACTTC | CASTGRGSYEQYF | TRBV6-6 | NA | NA | TRBJ2-7
TGTGCCAGCAGTGATGAACATAGCGGGGCCGGGGAGCTGTTTTTT | CASSDEHSGAGELFF | TRBV2 | NA | TRBD2 | TRBJ2-2
TGTGCCAGCAGTTACGGGGACAGGGACTCTGGAAACACCATATATTTT | CASSYGDRDSGNTIYF | TRBV6-5 | NA | TRBD1 | TRBJ1-3
TGCGCCAGCAGCTTGGACGGCGGGGCTGGAAGCTACACCTTC | CASSLDGGAGSYTF | TRBV5-1 | NA | NA | TRBJ1-2
TGTGCCAGCAGCTTAGGGGCAGCAAACTATGGCTACACCTTC | CASSLGAANYGYTF | TRBV7-6 | NA | NA | TRBJ1-2
TGTGCCAGCAGCCCATGGGGAGCGGACTACAATGAGCAGTTCTTC | CASSPWGADYNEQFF | TRBV9 | NA | NA | TRBJ2-1